The 30 T cell receptor beta chains listed next were all sequenced from one sample in a study of blood T cell repertoires in COVID-19. Repertoires were generated with immunoSEQ multiplex PCR, while TCRdb's copy carries only in-frame clones and drops some. This sample has more than 95,000 clones, with about three quarters found just once. Sample: peripheral blood. The origin of the receptors is a woman aged 70-85 years with acute or convalescent COVID-19.

The chain employs TRBV24-1 and TRBJ2-5; TRBD1 agrees at 8 bases. This CDR3 has 14 amino acids. Trimming at V came to 5 bases and at J to 5 bases, leaving 6 bases not matched to a gene. The germline gives CDR1 KGHDR, CDR2 SFDVKD. The CDR3 DNA sequence: TGTGCCACCAGTGCAGGGGGCGATATCGAGACCCAGTACTTC. Residues: CATSAGGDIETQYF.

The rearrangement joins TRBV19 to TRBJ2-5; no firm D call. Germline V gene sequence: CDR1 LNHDA, CDR2 SQIVND (reference sequence). The V gene lost 0 bases and the J gene lost 9 bases, with 11 bases spanning the gap. This CDR3 is 13 amino acids long. The CDR3 DNA follows: TGTGCCAGTAGTATAGAGGAGAGCACGGCCCAGTACTTC. Its translation: CASSIEESTAQYF.

The chain is built from TRBV25-1 and TRBJ1-4; D is unclear. V was pared by 3 bases and J by 8 bases, with 7 bases between. The CDR3 has 12 residues. Germline V CDR1 and CDR2: MGHDK, SYGVNS. CDR3 sequence reads: CASSDWEEKLFF. CDR3 nucleotides: TGTGCCAGCAGTGATTGGGAGGAAAAACTGTTTTTT.

V usage is TRBV5-1 and J usage is TRBJ2-5; weak D call: TRBD2 (7 bases). CDR3 length: 16 amino acids. CDR1 is SGHRS and CDR2 is YFSETQ in the germline V gene. V was pared by 4 bases and J by 2 bases, with 18 bases between. This chain's CDR3 is CASSLSVGRGQETQYF. CDR3 DNA sequence: TGCGCCAGCAGCCTCTCCGTGGGGAGGGGGCAAGAGACCCAGTACTTC.

V is TRBV6-2 or TRBV6-3 and J is TRBJ2-7; TRBD2 might be the D (6 bases). The V and J ends lost 4 bases and 5 bases respectively, with 15 bases between them. CDR3 length: 14 amino acids. Germline loops: CDR1 MNHEY, CDR2 SVGEGT. The CDR3 here is CASSWGTGSHEQYF. CDR3 DNA: TGTGCCAGCAGTTGGGGGACTGGGAGCCACGAGCAGTACTTC.

The chain carries TRBV7-2 and TRBJ1-1; no reliable D call. The length of the CDR3 is 12 residues. Trimming shortened V by 3 bases and J by 2 bases, and 4 bases separated the two germline ends. CDR1 is SGHTA and CDR2 is FQGNSA in the germline V gene. The CDR3 here is CASSLSNTEAFF. Written as DNA, the CDR3 is TGTGCCAGCAGCTTGTCAAACACTGAAGCTTTCTTT.

This clone was detected many times. Other nucleotide sequences in the sample specify the same CDR3. J is TRBJ1-5 and V is TRBV6-2 or TRBV6-3, with 7 positions matching TRBD1. Germline CDR1 is MNHEY and CDR2 is SVGEGT. Germline trimming cut 4 bases from V and 3 bases from J; bases unmatched to any gene: 3. The CDR3 totals 14 residues. The CDR3 loop reads CASSWTGSNQPQHF. As DNA, the CDR3 is TGTGCCAGCAGTTGGACAGGTTCCAATCAGCCCCAGCATTTT.

This clone occurred a few times. The V and J genes are TRBV5-1 and TRBJ1-3; 7 nucleotides agree with TRBD1. Germline assignment: CDR1 SGHRS and CDR2 YFSETQ. CDR3 size: 14 residues. The V and J ends lost 2 bases and 5 bases, in that order; junction bases with no gene match: 4. This CDR3 is CASSLQGYRNTIYF. Here the CDR3 DNA reads TGCGCCAGCAGCTTACAGGGGTATAGAAACACCATATATTTT.

This clone was recorded at least ten times. The chain has TRBV27 and TRBJ2-1, with D hard to call. The V and J ends lost 3 bases and 5 bases respectively, with 11 bases between them. CDR1 is MNHEY, CDR2 SMNVEV, per germline (reference sequence). CDR3 size: 14 residues. In DNA form, the CDR3 reads TGTGCCAGCAGTTTCGACGGGTGGAACAATGAGCAGTTCTTC. Residues: CASSFDGWNNEQFF.

In DNA, the CDR3 is TGTGCCATCGACACTCAGGGGGAAATTAAAGAGACCCAGTACTTC. As protein: CAIDTQGEIKETQYF. The chain links TRBV6-5 to TRBJ2-5; 7 nucleotides match TRBD1. The CDR3 has 15 residues. The V gene end was trimmed by 10 bases and the J gene end by 3 bases; junction bases not matched to a gene: 14. Looked up from germline, CDR1 is MNHEY and CDR2 is SVGAGI.

This clone has a handful of counts. The rearrangement joins TRBV5-1 to TRBJ1-4; a possible D gene is TRBD1 (5 bases). The V gene lost 4 bases and the J gene lost 8 bases, with 12 bases spanning the gap. Germline-derived CDR1 and CDR2 are SGHRS and YFSETQ. This CDR3 comprises 13 residues. The CDR3 region is CASSPDSPEKLFF. The CDR3, as DNA: TGCGCCAGCAGCCCTGACAGTCCCGAAAAACTGTTTTTT.

The chain has TRBV27 and TRBJ1-2; 10 nucleotides match TRBD1. The CDR3 is 14 residues long. Germline CDR1 and CDR2: MNHEY and SMNVEV (reference sequence). V dropped 7 bases and J dropped 2; count of bases not matched to a gene: 4. The CDR3 loop is CASKMGQGNYGYTF. The DNA for the CDR3 is TGTGCCAGCAAAATGGGACAGGGGAACTATGGCTACACCTTC.

The rearrangement uses TRBV19 and TRBJ2-5, with 9 bases that match TRBD2. The CDR3 covers 15 residues. CDR1 is LNHDA and CDR2 is SQIVND in the germline V gene (reference sequence). V shed 6 bases, J shed 2 bases, and the junction held 7 bases outside the gene matches. The CDR3 sequence: CASRGASGAQETQYF. The DNA of the CDR3 is TGTGCCAGTAGGGGGGCTAGCGGGGCTCAAGAGACCCAGTACTTC.

This chain joins TRBV29-1 and TRBJ1-4; TRBD1 might be the D (5 bases). The germline V gene encodes CDR1 SQVTM and CDR2 ANQGSEA. This CDR3 spans 14 amino acids. V lost 6 bases to trimming and J lost 5 bases, with 16 bases between them. This CDR3 is CSVAKGIVNEKLFF. The DNA of the CDR3 is TGCAGCGTGGCGAAGGGGATCGTCAATGAAAAACTGTTTTTT.

The chain employs TRBV5-5 and TRBJ2-5; a possible D gene is TRBD2 (6 bases). V lost 2 bases and J 7 bases, leaving 15 bases between the germline ends. The V gene's germline CDR1 is SGHKS and CDR2 YYEKEE (reference sequence). The CDR3 loop spans 14 amino acids. The chain's CDR3 is CASSFEEGRGTQYF. The CDR3 coding sequence is TGTGCCAGCAGCTTTGAGGAGGGGCGAGGGACCCAGTACTTC.

This clone has a handful of counts. The V call is TRBV3-1 (or the pseudogene TRBV3-2), the J call TRBJ1-4, with D tentatively TRBD1 (5 bases). The CDR3 length is 17 residues. Trimming shortened V by 0 bases and J by 7 bases, and 18 bases separated the two germline ends. The germline CDR1 and CDR2 sequences are LGHDT and YNNKEL (reference sequence). The CDR3 here is CASSQDPIRAGGEKLFF. The CDR3 DNA is TGTGCCAGCAGCCAAGATCCAATTCGCGCCGGGGGTGAAAAACTGTTTTTT.

V and J are TRBV27 and TRBJ2-7, with D perhaps TRBD1 (6 bases). In germline, CDR1 is MNHEY, CDR2 SMNVEV (reference sequence). Trimming took 3 bases from V and 2 from J, leaving 11 bases between them. CDR3 length: 14 amino acids. The CDR3 nucleotides read TGTGCCAGCAGTTTCCAGGGGTGGGCCTACGAGCAGTACTTC. Protein: CASSFQGWAYEQYF.

The rearrangement joins TRBV28 to TRBJ1-2, with D maybe TRBD1 (5 bases). The CDR3 consists of 13 residues. V shed 3 bases and J shed 8 bases, with 13 bases lying between them. Per the germline V gene, CDR1 is MDHEN and CDR2 is SYDVKM. CDR3 nucleotide sequence: TGTGCCAGCAGTTTTGGGCAGGGTGGAGGCTACACCTTC. This encodes CASSFGQGGGYTF.

This chain links TRBV7-2 with TRBJ2-7; D possibly corresponds to TRBD1 (6 bases). From germline, CDR1 is SGHTA and CDR2 FQGNSA. The CDR3 loop spans 14 amino acids. V lost 7 bases and J 4 bases, leaving 17 bases between the germline ends. CDR3 nucleotide sequence: TGTGCCAGCACCCCCTCGCTAGGGGGTTACGAGCAGTACTTC. It yields the protein CASTPSLGGYEQYF.

The chain recombines TRBV12-3 or TRBV12-4 with TRBJ2-4; TRBD2 might be the D (5 bases). The V end lost 5 bases, the J end lost 3 bases, and 8 bases lay between the germline ends. CDR3 length: 13 amino acids. The CDR3 loop reads CASSDRDKNIQYF. Here the CDR3 DNA reads TGTGCCAGCAGTGACCGGGACAAAAACATTCAGTACTTC.

The chain has TRBV12-3 or TRBV12-4 and TRBJ2-2; D remains ambiguous. This CDR3 contains 13 residues. V lost 1 base and J lost 7, with 7 bases in between. As DNA, the CDR3 is TGTGCCAGCAGTTTAGGGGCTCGCGGGGAGCTGTTTTTT. This gives the protein CASSLGARGELFF.

This clone was observed a handful of times. The rearrangement joins TRBV7-9 to TRBJ1-1, with TRBD1 identical over 10 bases. Unmatched junction bases numbered 5, after V lost 5 bases and J lost 11 bases. This CDR3 has 12 amino acids. Germline values: CDR1 SEHNR, CDR2 FQNEAQ (reference sequence). CDR3 sequence reads: CASSPTGGLAFF. The CDR3 nucleotides read TGTGCCAGCAGCCCGACAGGGGGCCTGGCTTTCTTT.

The V gene is TRBV24-1, the J gene TRBJ2-3, with 13 bases lining up with TRBD2. Losses at the gene ends were 8 bases for V and 3 bases for J; bases not matched to a gene: 4. Germline V lookup: CDR1 KGHDR, CDR2 SFDVKD. The CDR3 totals 15 residues. DNA of the CDR3: TGTGCCACCATGGGACTAGCGGGAACGACAGATACGCAGTATTTT. It encodes CATMGLAGTTDTQYF.

V gene TRBV19 combines with J gene TRBJ2-5; TRBD2 might be the D (5 bases). V lost 1 base to trimming and J lost 7 bases, with 13 bases between them. The CDR3 has 14 residues. The germline V gene has CDR1 LNHDA and CDR2 SQIVND (reference sequence). The DNA for the CDR3 is TGTGCCAGTAGTATAGCGAGCAGTGCGGGGACCCAGTACTTC. As protein: CASSIASSAGTQYF.

This sequence joins TRBV6-5 and TRBJ1-1; maybe TRBD1 (5 bases). Germline V CDR1 and CDR2: MNHEY, SVGAGI. There are 14 residues in the CDR3. The V gene lost 5 bases and the J gene lost 5 bases, with 15 bases spanning the gap. The CDR3 spells CASSRGTPETEAFF. CDR3 nucleotide sequence: TGTGCCAGCAGTCGAGGGACTCCGGAGACTGAAGCTTTCTTT.

The chain employs TRBV20-1 and TRBJ2-1; 8 bases fit TRBD2. CDR1 and CDR2 (germline): DFQATT, SNEGSKA (reference sequence). This CDR3 has 14 residues. Trimming took 3 bases from V and 2 from J; bases not matched to a gene: 3. CDR3 DNA: TGCAGTGCTAGTACTAGCGGAACCTACAATGAGCAGTTCTTC. It is translated as CSASTSGTYNEQFF.

V usage is TRBV5-1 and J usage is TRBJ2-7, with D possibly matching TRBD1 (6 bases). CDR1 is SGHRS, CDR2 YFSETQ, per germline. The CDR3 runs to 15 residues. V was shortened by 0 bases and J by 6 bases, with 16 bases between the two germline ends. CDR3 sequence: CASSLARGPGSEQYF. In nucleotides, the CDR3 is TGCGCCAGCAGCTTGGCCAGGGGACCGGGTAGCGAGCAGTACTTC.

In its sample, this clone was seen a few times. V usage is TRBV6-6 and J usage is TRBJ1-6; the match to TRBD1 covers 8 bases. CDR3 size: 13 residues. Germline V gives CDR1 MNHNY, CDR2 SVGAGI (reference sequence). Germline trimming cut 6 bases from V and 7 bases from J; bases unmatched to any gene: 2. CDR3 sequence (DNA): TGTGCCAGCAGGACAGGGGACAATTCACCCCTCCACTTT. It codes for CASRTGDNSPLHF.

The V and J genes are TRBV10-3 and TRBJ1-2; 9 bases line up with TRBD1. CDR1 and CDR2 (germline): ENHRY, SYGVKD. This CDR3 comprises 18 residues. V gave up 2 bases and J gave up 4 bases; unmatched junction bases: 14. CDR3 sequence (DNA): TGTGCCATCAGTGAGCGGATCGCCGGGACAGGGCTAAGCTATGGCTACACCTTC. As protein: CAISERIAGTGLSYGYTF.

This clone has more than one count but fewer than ten. The V and J genes are TRBV9 and TRBJ1-5; D possibly corresponds to TRBD1 (6 bases). The V end was cut by 2 bases, the J end by 3 bases, with 9 bases between. The CDR3 consists of 14 residues. The germline CDR1 and CDR2 sequences are SGDLS and YYNGEE. DNA for the CDR3: TGTGCCAGCAGCGTGGACAGTTCCAATCAGCCCCAGCATTTT. It translates to CASSVDSSNQPQHF.